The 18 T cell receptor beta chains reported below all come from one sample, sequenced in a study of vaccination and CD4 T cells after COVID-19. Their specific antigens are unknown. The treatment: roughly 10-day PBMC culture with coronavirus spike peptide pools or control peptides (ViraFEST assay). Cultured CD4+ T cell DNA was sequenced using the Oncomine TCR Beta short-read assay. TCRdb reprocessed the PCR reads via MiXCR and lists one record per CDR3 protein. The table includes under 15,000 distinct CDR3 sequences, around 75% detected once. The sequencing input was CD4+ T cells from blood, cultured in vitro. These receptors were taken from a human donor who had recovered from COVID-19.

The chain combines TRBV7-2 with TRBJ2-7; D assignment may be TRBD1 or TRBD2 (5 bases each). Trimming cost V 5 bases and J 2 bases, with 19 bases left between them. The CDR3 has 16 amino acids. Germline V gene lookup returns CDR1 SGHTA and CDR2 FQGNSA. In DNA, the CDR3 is TGTGCCAGCAGCCCAAAATTAGAAAGGGACGCCTACGAGCAGTACTTC. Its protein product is CASSPKLERDAYEQYF.

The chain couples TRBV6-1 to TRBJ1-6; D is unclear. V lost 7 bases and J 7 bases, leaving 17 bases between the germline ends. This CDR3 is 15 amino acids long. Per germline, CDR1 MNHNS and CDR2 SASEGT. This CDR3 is CASTETPNINSPLHF. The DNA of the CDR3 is TGTGCCAGCACCGAAACCCCAAACATAAATTCACCCCTCCACTTT.

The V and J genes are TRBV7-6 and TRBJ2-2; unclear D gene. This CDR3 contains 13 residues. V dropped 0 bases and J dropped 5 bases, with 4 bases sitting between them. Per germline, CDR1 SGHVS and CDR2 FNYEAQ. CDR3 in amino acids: CASSLADTGELFF. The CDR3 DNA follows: TGTGCCAGCAGCTTAGCTGATACCGGGGAGCTGTTTTTT.

The DNA of the CDR3 is TGTGCCAGCAGAACCGGGACTCTAAACACCGGGGAGCTGTTTTTT. It translates to CASRTGTLNTGELFF. The chain has TRBV28 and TRBJ2-2; possibly TRBD2 for D (6 bases). Germline V gene sequence: CDR1 MDHEN, CDR2 SYDVKM. V dropped 6 bases and J dropped 2 bases, with 13 bases sitting between them. The CDR3 totals 15 residues.

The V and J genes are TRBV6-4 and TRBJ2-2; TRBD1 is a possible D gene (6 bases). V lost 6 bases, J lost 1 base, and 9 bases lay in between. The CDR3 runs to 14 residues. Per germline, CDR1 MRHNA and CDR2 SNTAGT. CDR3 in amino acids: CASSPQGNTGELFF. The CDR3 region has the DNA TGTGCCAGCAGCCCACAGGGGAACACCGGGGAGCTGTTTTTT.

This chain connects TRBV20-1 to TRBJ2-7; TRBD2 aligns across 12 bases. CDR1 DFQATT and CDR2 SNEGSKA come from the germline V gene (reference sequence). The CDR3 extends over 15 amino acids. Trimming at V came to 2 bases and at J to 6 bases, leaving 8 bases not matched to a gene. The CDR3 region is CSARPPSGRALEQYF. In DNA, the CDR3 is TGCAGTGCTAGACCCCCTAGCGGGAGGGCCCTCGAGCAGTACTTC.

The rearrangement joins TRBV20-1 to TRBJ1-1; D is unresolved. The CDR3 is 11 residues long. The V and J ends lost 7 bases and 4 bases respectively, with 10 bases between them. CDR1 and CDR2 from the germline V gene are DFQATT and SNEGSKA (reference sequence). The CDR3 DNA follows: TGCAGTGTACTCTCGTCCACTGAAGCTTTCTTT. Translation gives CSVLSSTEAFF.

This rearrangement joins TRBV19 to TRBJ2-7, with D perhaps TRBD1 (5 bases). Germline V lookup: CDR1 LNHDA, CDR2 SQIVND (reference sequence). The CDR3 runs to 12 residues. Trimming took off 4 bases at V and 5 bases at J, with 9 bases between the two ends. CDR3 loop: CASSTGPHEQYF. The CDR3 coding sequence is TGTGCCAGTAGTACAGGGCCCCACGAGCAGTACTTC.

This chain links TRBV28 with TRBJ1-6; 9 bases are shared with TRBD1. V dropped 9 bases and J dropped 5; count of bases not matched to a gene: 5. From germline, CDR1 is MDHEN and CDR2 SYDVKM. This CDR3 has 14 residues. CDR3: CASTTGGNNSPLHF. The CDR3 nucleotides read TGTGCCAGTACCACAGGGGGCAATAATTCACCCCTCCACTTT.

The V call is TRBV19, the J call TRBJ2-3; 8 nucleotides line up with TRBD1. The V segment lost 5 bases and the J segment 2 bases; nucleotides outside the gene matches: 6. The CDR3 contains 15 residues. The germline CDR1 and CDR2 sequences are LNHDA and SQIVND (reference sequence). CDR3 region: CASSARTGPTDTQYF. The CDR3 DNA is TGTGCCAGTAGTGCGAGGACAGGGCCCACAGATACGCAGTATTTT.

The CDR3 region has the DNA TGTGCCAGCAGCCCACAGGGCGGCGGCAATCAGCCCCAGCATTTT. Protein product: CASSPQGGGNQPQHF. The gene calls are TRBV7-2 and TRBJ1-5, with D perhaps matching TRBD1 (6 bases). V was trimmed by 5 bases and J by 2 bases, leaving 13 bases between them. CDR1 SGHTA and CDR2 FQGNSA come from the germline V gene. There are 15 residues in the CDR3.

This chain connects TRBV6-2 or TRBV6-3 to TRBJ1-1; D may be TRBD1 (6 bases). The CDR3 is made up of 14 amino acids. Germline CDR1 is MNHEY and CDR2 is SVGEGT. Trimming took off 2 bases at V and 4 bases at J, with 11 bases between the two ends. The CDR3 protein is CASSYRQGSTEAFF. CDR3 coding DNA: TGTGCCAGCAGTTACCGGCAGGGGTCCACTGAAGCTTTCTTT.

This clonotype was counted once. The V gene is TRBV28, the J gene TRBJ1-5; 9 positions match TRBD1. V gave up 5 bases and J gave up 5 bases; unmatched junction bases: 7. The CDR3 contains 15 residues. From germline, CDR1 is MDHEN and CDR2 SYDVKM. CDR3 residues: CASSTAGTGYQPQHF. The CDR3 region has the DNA TGTGCCAGCAGTACCGCCGGGACAGGGTATCAGCCCCAGCATTTT.

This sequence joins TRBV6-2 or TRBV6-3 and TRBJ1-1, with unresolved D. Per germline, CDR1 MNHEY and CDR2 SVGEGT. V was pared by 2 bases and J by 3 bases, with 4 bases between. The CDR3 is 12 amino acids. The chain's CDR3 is CASSYGYTEAFF. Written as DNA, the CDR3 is TGTGCCAGCAGTTACGGGTACACTGAAGCTTTCTTT.

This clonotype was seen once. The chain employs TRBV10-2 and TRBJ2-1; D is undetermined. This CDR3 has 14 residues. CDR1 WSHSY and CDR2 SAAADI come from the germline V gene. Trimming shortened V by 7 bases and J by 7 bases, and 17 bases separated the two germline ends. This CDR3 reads CASTQGRDSNEQFF. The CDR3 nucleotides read TGCGCCAGCACCCAAGGAAGGGATAGTAATGAGCAGTTCTTC.

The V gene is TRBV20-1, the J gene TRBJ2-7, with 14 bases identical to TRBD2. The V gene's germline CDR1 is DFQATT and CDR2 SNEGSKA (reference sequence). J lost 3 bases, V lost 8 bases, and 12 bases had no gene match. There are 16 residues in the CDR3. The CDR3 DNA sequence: TGCAGTACTTCCGGGACTAGCGGGAGTATGAGCTACGAGCAGTACTTC. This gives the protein CSTSGTSGSMSYEQYF.

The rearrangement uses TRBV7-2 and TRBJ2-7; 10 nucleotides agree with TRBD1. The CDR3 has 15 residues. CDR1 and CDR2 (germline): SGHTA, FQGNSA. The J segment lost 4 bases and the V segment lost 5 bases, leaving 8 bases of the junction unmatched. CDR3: CASSGTGTGVYEQYF. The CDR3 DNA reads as TGTGCCAGCAGCGGCACCGGGACAGGGGTTTACGAGCAGTACTTC.

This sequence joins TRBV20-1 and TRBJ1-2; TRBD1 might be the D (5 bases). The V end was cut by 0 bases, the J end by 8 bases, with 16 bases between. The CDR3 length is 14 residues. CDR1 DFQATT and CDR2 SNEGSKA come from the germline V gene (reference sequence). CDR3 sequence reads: CSARDHRGLEGYTF. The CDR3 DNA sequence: TGCAGTGCTAGAGATCATAGGGGCTTGGAAGGCTACACCTTC.